This TCR beta chain originates from a study of T cells in Graves' hyperthyroidism and ophthalmopathy (dated 2019 in TCRdb). In terms of the full investigation: Peripheral blood samples were taken at initial diagnosis, before any treatment was given. A discovery cohort of about a hundred patients, roughly 45 with Graves' ophthalmopathy and 55 to 60 with stable Graves' hyperthyroidism, was used to find distinguishing TCR V-J signatures. Prospective prediction of ophthalmopathy was tested in an independent validation cohort of 18 to 20 hyperthyroidism patients and 17 patients who later progressed to ophthalmopathy. The 75 to 100 discovery patients were randomly divided into training and test sets at a 7:3 ratio. In addition, the study compared T-cell repertoires in thyroid tissue and in blood from six Graves' hyperthyroidism patients. After sampling, hyperthyroidism patients received methimazole starting at 30 mg daily, and ophthalmopathy patients received high-dose intravenous methylprednisolone. TCR Vbeta CDR3 sequencing of 120 to 150 peripheral blood samples (more than 40 ophthalmopathy, about 80 hyperthyroidism and about 17 progressor patients) is reported in the paper.

In the ophthalmopathy patients, disease was moderately to severely active, with a Clinical Activity Score of 3 or more, a NOSPECS grade of 4 or more, and a duration of less than 3 months. Patients with uncontrolled infections, other autoimmune diseases, pregnancy or lactation were excluded. Clinical symptoms, serum thyroxine and TRAb, thyroid ultrasound, and orbital computed tomography formed the basis for the diagnoses. PBMCs were separated from 10 ml of fresh peripheral blood using Ficoll-Paque density gradient centrifugation. Trizol reagent was used to extract total RNA, and RNA quality was then checked on an Agilent 2100 Bioanalyzer. Concerning this clonotype itself: Its antigen is unknown. A much bigger clone sits one base away, suggesting this may be a read error. Because it lacks the conserved phenylalanine or tryptophan at the end, this CDR3 is likely a read error.

The research as a whole found: Blood samples also contained most of the expanded thyroid clonotypes (frequency above 0.001), which suggests that blood repertoires may reflect thyroid immune responses. No statistical method was used to fix the sample size in advance, and group allocation was not hidden from the investigators. A model built on a 13 V-J signature distinguished ophthalmopathy from stable hyperthyroidism, reaching about 88% sensitivity and about 81% specificity in cross-validation and 80%/75% in testing. In validation, the model predicted progression to ophthalmopathy a median of about 5.9 months before onset, with about 70% sensitivity and about 72% specificity.

The germline V gene encodes CDR1 MDHEN and CDR2 SYDVKM. Ends included, the CDR3 has 11 residues. The CDR3 DNA has 33 bases and is translated from base 1. Deletion took 10 bases off V and 6 bases off J, with a span of 12 bases between the germline ends. The TCR beta CDR3 regions were amplified from the RNA transcripts. For the first round of RT-PCR on the TCR CDR3, the HTBI primer set was used together with the Qiagen OneStep RT-PCR kit. Libraries were constructed in a second round of multiplex PCR, after which size selection and purification were carried out. Paired-end sequencing of the libraries was performed with 100 bp reads on an Illumina HiSeq2000. The original pipeline was this. SOAPnuke was used to process the raw data, with reads discarded if the reads contained adapters or uncalled bases, had a mean Phred below 15, or lacked an exact constant-primer or identifier match. High-quality paired reads were merged using COPE v1.2.5, and each unique nucleotide sequence was defined as a clonotype. MiTCR v1.1 was used to align the clonotypes against IMGT TRBV, TRBD and TRBJ reference segments. The analysis was restricted to V-J combinations with a frequency above 0.0001, which together covered roughly 99% of the repertoires. The TCS score was defined as the ratio of F50 (clonal expansion) to E x V (chaos), calculated using BLOSUM62-based TCRdist between CDR3 peptides within each V-J. Welch's t-statistics and random forest reduced approximately 520 V-J features to roughly 13, which were used in a naive Bayes classifier (R e1071). TCRdb reprocessing: public reads trimmed at Q25 with fastp, clones called with MiXCR, in-frame beta chains kept. Every CDR3 protein is listed once, alongside the most common genes and DNA of its rows. Here the V and J calls rest on TCRdb's processing, not on the authors' analysis. The sample table shows around 390,000 distinct CDR3 sequences, and roughly 15% are seen once. About 20% of the sample is in the top ten clones.

The receptor chain draws on TRBV28 and TRBJ1-1; TRBD1 is possibly the D segment (6 matching bases). The source is a woman younger than 45 with Graves' ophthalmopathy. The sequenced material came from blood. Here the CDR3 is given as CATRGRPEAFL. Read as DNA, the sequence is TGTGCCACCAGGGGACGGCCTGAAGCTTTCCTT.